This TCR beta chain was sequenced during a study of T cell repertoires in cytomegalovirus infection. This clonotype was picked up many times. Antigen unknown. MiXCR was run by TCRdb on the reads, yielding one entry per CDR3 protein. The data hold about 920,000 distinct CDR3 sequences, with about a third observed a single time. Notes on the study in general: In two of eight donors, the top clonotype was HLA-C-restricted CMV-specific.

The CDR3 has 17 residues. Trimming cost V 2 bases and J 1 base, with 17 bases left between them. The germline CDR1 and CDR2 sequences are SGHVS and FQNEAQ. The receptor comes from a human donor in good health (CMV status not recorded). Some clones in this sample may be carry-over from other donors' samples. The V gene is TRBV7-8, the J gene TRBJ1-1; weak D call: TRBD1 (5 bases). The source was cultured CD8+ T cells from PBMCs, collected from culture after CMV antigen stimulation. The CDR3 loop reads CASSLFSMGQTNTEAFF. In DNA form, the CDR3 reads TGTGCCAGCAGCTTATTTTCGATGGGGCAAACGAACACTGAAGCTTTCTTT.